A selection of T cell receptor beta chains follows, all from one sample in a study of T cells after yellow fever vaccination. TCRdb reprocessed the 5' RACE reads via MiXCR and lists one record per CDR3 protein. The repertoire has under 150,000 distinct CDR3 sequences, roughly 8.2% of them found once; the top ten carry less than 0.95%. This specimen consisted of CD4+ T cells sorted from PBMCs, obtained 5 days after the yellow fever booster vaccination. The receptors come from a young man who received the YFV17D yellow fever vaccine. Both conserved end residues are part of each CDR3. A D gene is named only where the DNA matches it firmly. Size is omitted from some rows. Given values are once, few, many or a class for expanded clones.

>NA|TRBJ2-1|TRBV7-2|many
CASIPDRLSYNEQFF
TGTGCCAGCATCCCTGACAGGCTGTCCTACAATGAGCAGTTCTTC
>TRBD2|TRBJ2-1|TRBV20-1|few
CSGGNQGGLAGGGEQFF
TGCAGTGGGGGAAATCAGGGAGGGCTAGCGGGAGGAGGGGAGCAGTTCTTC
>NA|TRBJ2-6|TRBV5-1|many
CASSLVGKTSTGSGANVLTF
TGCGCCAGCAGCTTGGTGGGAAAAACTAGCACCGGATCTGGGGCCAACGTCCTGACTTTC
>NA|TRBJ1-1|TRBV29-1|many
CSVERRMNTEAFF
TGCAGCGTTGAGCGGCGGATGAACACTGAAGCTTTCTTT
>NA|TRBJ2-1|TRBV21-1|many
CASSPGGSGRPPKFF
TGTGCCAGCAGCCCAGGGGGTAGCGGGAGGCCCCCGAAGTTCTTC
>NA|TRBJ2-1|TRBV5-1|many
CASSPSGTTYNEQFF
TGCGCCAGCAGCCCGAGCGGGACAACCTACAATGAGCAGTTCTTC
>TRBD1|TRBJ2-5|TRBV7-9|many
CASSTGDRGVQETQYF
TGTGCCAGCAGCACAGGGGACAGGGGAGTCCAAGAGACCCAGTACTTC
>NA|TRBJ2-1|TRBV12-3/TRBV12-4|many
CASSFTGAHNEQFF
TGTGCCAGCAGTTTTACGGGAGCACACAATGAGCAGTTCTTC
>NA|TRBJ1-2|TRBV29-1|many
CSVVRGDYGYTF
TGCAGCGTTGTAAGAGGGGACTATGGCTACACCTTC
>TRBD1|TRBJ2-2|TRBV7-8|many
CASSFRDRPLNTGELFF
TGTGCCAGCAGCTTCCGGGACAGACCCTTAAACACCGGGGAGCTGTTTTTT
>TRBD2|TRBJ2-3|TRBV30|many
CAWRGLAGRTDTQYF
TGTGCCTGGAGAGGACTAGCGGGAAGGACAGATACGCAGTATTTT
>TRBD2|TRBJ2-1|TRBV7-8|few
CASSPSPWTSGVYEQFF
TGTGCCAGCAGCCCTTCCCCCTGGACTAGCGGTGTATATGAGCAGTTCTTC
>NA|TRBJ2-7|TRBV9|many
CASSVGGRFSYEQYF
TGTGCCAGCAGCGTAGGGGGGAGGTTCAGCTACGAGCAGTACTTC
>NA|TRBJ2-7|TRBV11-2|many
CASSAQGYEQYF
TGTGCCAGCAGCGCACAGGGATACGAGCAGTACTTC
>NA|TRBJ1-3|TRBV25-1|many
CASKGTVTGNTIYF
TGTGCCAGCAAAGGAACAGTAACCGGAAACACCATATATTTT
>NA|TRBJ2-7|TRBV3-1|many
CASSQYPSGPGEQYF
TGTGCCAGCAGCCAATATCCAAGCGGACCCGGCGAGCAGTACTTC
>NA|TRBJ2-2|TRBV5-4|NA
CASSLEGFTGELFF
TGTGCCAGCAGCCTGGAAGGTTTCACCGGGGAGCTGTTTTTT
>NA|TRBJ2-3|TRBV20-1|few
CSATGRRGRTTDTQYF
TGCAGTGCAACCGGTCGCCGGGGGCGTACCACAGATACGCAGTATTTT
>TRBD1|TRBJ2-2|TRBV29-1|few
CSVTLLGRGISGTGELFF
TGCAGCGTGACTTTGTTGGGCAGGGGGATATCGGGCACCGGGGAGCTGTTTTTT
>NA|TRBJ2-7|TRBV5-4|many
CASSPRGAVLYEQYF
TGTGCCAGCAGCCCACGTGGGGCGGTCTTATACGAGCAGTACTTC
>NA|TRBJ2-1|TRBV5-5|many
CASSKTQHYNEQFF
TGTGCCAGCAGTAAGACCCAACACTACAATGAGCAGTTCTTC
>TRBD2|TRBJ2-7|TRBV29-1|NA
CSVEGTSGRADNEQYF
TGCAGCGTTGAGGGGACTAGCGGGAGGGCCGATAACGAGCAGTACTTC